This TCR beta chain originates from a study of Graves' ophthalmopathy and Graves' hyperthyroidism. TCR beta CDR3 regions were amplified from RNA transcripts. In the first round, RT-PCR was carried out with HTBI primers, and a multiplex PCR formed the second round. A single record per CDR3 protein comes from TCRdb applying MiXCR to the multiplex PCR reads. Among a few hundred thousand distinct CDR3 sequences listed, 20% to 25% were seen once. Diagnosis used clinical symptoms, serum thyroxine, TRAb, thyroid ultrasound and orbital computed tomography. This clonotype was picked up a small number of times. V lost 4 bases, J lost 3 bases, and 5 bases stayed unmatched. The length of the CDR3 is 16 residues. The germline CDR1 and CDR2 sequences are ENHRY and SYGVKD.

The receptor's source is a woman under 30 with stable Graves' hyperthyroidism. The sequenced sample was peripheral blood. The chain links TRBV10-3 to TRBJ2-2; 10 bases are a match to TRBD2. This chain's CDR3 is CAISGLAGLYTGELFF. CDR3 sequence (DNA): TGTGCCATCAGTGGACTAGCGGGTTTGTACACCGGGGAGCTGTTTTTT.